The T cell receptor beta chain described here comes from a study of T cell responses to AZD1222 COVID-19 vaccine. Worth noting for this clone: Its antigen remains unknown.

The data were produced by immunoSEQ multiplex PCR, yet TCRdb's version contains in-frame clones alone and is incomplete. The table has 110,000 or so clones, 75% to 95% seen once; the top ten hold 5.4%. Trimming stripped 6 bases from V and 11 bases from J, with 22 bases between. CDR1 and CDR2 from the germline V gene are SGHNT and YENEEA. The CDR3 length is 14 residues. The study's findings and limits: Donors were mostly white British, more females; clonal diversity possibly underestimated.

The chain is built from TRBV11-3 and TRBJ1-1, with a weak D call TRBD1 (5 bases). The source is an adult in good health. Sequencing was performed on peripheral blood, taken on day 0 of AZD1222 vaccination. In DNA, the CDR3 is TGTGCCAGCAGGCCTATACTGATGACAGATAAGGCTTTCTTT. Translating it yields CASRPILMTDKAFF.